This T cell receptor beta chain originates from a study of blood T cells in healthy people across ages. Germline CDR1 is LGHDT and CDR2 is YNNKEL (reference sequence). The CDR3 covers 15 residues. This clonotype was counted only a few times. PCR was performed a second time for roughly 7 to 12 cycles using a sample-barcoded 5' primer and a J-beta primer mix. In TCRdb, the 5' RACE reads were re-called with MiXCR into one record per CDR3 protein. The table records more than 550,000 distinct CDR3 sequences, approximately 21% of them present only once. The chain links TRBV3-1 to TRBJ2-5; 7 bases are shared with TRBD1. The J call may be incorrect, as the DNA end agrees better with TRBJ2-7. This receptor was identified in a man between 65 and 80 years old in good health. Specimen: blood. CDR3 loop: CASSQLPGQFDEQYF. In DNA form, the CDR3 reads TGTGCCAGCAGCCAACTACCGGGACAGTTCGACGAGCAGTACTTC.